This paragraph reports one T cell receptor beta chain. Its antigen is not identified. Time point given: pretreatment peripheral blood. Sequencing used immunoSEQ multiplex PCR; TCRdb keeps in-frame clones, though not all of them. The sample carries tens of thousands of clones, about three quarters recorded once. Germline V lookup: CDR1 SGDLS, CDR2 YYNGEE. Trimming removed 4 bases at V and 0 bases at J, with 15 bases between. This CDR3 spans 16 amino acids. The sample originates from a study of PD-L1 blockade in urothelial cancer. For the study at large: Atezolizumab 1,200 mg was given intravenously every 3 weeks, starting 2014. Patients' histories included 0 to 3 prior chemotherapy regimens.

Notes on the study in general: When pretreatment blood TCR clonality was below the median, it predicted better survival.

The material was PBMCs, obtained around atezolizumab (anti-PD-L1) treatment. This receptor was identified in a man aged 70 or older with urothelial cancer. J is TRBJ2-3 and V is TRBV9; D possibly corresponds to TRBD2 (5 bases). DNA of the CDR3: TGTGCCAGCAGCCCCGGCTCGAGGACTAGCACAGATACGCAGTATTTT. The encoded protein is CASSPGSRTSTDTQYF.